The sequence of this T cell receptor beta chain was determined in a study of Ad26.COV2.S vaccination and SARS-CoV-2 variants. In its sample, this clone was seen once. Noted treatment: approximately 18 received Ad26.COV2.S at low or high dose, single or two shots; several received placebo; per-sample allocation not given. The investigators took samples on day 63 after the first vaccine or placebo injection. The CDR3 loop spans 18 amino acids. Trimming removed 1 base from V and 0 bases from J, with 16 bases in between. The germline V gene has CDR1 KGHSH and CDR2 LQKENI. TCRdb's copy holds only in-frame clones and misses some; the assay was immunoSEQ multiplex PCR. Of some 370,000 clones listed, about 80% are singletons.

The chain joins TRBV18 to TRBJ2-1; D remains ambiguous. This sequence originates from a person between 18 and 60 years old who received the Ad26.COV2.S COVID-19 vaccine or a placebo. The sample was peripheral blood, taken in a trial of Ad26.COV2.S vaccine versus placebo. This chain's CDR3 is CASSPQEPGYSSYNEQFF. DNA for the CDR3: TGTGCCAGCTCACCACAAGAACCCGGGTACAGCTCCTACAATGAGCAGTTCTTC.